This TCR beta chain is from a study of shared clonotypes between healthy human individuals. Study background: A couple of female and a few male donors aged 18 to 49 were enrolled.

General observations from the study: Investigators collected only blood, and repertoires in tissues likely differ. Sharing of clonotypes among donors was expected to vary with sequencing depth.

Libraries were prepared by immunoSEQ multiplex PCR; TCRdb keeps only in-frame clonotypes and omits some of them. The profile shows about 490,000 clones, about 82% of them singletons. This clone was observed a single time. Its antigen is not known. Germline loops: CDR1 KGHSH, CDR2 LQKENI. This CDR3 region has 13 residues. V was trimmed by 3 bases and J by 5 bases, leaving 7 bases between them. The clonotype was recovered from a woman aged 40 to 50 in good health. Some clones in this sample may be carry-over from other donors' samples. Sequencing was done on a sample of PBMCs. The V gene is TRBV18, the J gene TRBJ2-2; D unclear. DNA for the CDR3: TGTGCCAGCTCACCGGTGACTACCGGGGAGCTGTTTTTT. This sequence encodes CASSPVTTGELFF.